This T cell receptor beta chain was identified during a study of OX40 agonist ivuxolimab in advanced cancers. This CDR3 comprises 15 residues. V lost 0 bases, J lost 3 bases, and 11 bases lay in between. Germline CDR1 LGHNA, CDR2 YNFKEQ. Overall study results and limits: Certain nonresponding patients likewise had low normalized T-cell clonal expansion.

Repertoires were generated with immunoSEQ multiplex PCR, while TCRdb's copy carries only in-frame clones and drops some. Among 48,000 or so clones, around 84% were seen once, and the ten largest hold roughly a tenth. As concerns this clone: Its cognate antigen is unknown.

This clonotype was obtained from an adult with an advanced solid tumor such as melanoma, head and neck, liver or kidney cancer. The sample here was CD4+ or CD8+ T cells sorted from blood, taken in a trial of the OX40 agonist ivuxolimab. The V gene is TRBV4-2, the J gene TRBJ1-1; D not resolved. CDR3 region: CASSQDLGQYTEAFF. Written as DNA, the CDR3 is TGTGCCAGCAGCCAAGATCTAGGCCAGTACACTGAAGCTTTCTTT.